The next 29 T cell receptor beta chains were all read from a single sample in a study of T cells in Graves' hyperthyroidism and ophthalmopathy (dated by TCRdb to the late 2010s). Library preparation was by multiplex PCR. Sequencing was performed on an Illumina HiSeq 2000. Amplification of TCR beta CDR3 regions was carried out from RNA transcripts. For the first round of RT-PCR on the TCR CDR3, the HTBI primer set was used together with the Qiagen OneStep RT-PCR kit. In-frame beta chains were kept once TCRdb had trimmed the public reads at Q25 with fastp and called clones with MiXCR. Rows with one shared CDR3 protein collapse into an entry with the most common genes and DNA. A total of nearly 250,000 distinct CDR3 sequences appear in this sample, about 24% of them only once. The top ten hold 30% to 40% of the sample. The specimen sequenced was blood. Source of these receptors: a woman between 40 and 55 years old with Graves' ophthalmopathy.

This clonotype has a count of ten or more. In DNA form, the CDR3 reads TGTGCCAGCAGCCGCGGACTAGCGGGAGGGGGGGAGACCCAGTACTTC. This codes for CASSRGLAGGGETQYF. The genes are TRBV7-2 and TRBJ2-5, with TRBD2 identical over 15 bases. V lost 5 bases and J lost 5; bases outside the gene matches: 6. Germline assignment: CDR1 SGHTA and CDR2 FQGNSA. The CDR3 spans 16 residues.

This clonotype was counted many times. The chain combines TRBV6-1 with TRBJ1-6; no clear D. The V end lost 2 bases, the J end lost 4 bases, and 6 bases lay between the germline ends. Germline V gene lookup returns CDR1 MNHNS and CDR2 SASEGT. This CDR3 has 14 residues. CDR3 DNA: TGTGCCAGCAGTGAATCCGGTTATAATTCACCCCTCCACTTT. Translating gives CASSESGYNSPLHF.

The chain combines TRBV28 with TRBJ2-7, with 8 nucleotides matching TRBD2. Germline assignment: CDR1 MDHEN and CDR2 SYDVKM. The CDR3 length is 14 residues. V lost 8 bases, J lost 0 bases, and 6 bases stayed unmatched. The CDR3 here is CASGERGPSYEQYF. The CDR3 nucleotides read TGTGCCAGCGGGGAGCGGGGGCCCTCCTACGAGCAGTACTTC.

The chain uses TRBV7-9 and TRBJ1-6; the D is unclear. V gave up 1 base and J gave up 6 bases, with 13 bases separating them. Germline values: CDR1 SEHNR, CDR2 FQNEAQ (reference sequence). The CDR3 totals 16 residues. CDR3 sequence: CASSLDGSNGNSPLHF. The DNA of the CDR3 is TGTGCCAGCAGCTTAGATGGGTCAAACGGTAATTCACCCCTCCACTTT.

Concerning this clonotype itself: This may come from a read error, since a much larger clone is one base off. This chain uses TRBV15 with TRBJ1-5, with 7 bases identical to TRBD1. Germline loops: CDR1 LNHNV, CDR2 YYDKDF (reference sequence). Losses at the gene ends were 4 bases for V and 9 bases for J; bases not matched to a gene: 3. This CDR3 comprises 12 residues. CDR3 sequence (DNA): TGTGCCACCAGCACGACAGGGTGGCCCCAGCATTTT. Its translation is CATSTTGWPQHF. The whole variable domain, filled in from reference TRBV15 and TRBJ1-5, reads DAMVIQNPRYQVTQFGKPVTLSCSQTLNHNVMYWYQQKSSQAPKLLFHYYDKDFNNEADTPDNFQSRRPNTSFCFLDIRSPGLGDTAMYLCATSTTGWPQHFGDGTRLSIL.

This clonotype was recorded at least ten times. The gene calls are TRBV3-1 and TRBJ1-6; tentatively, D is TRBD1 (5 bases). This CDR3 comprises 17 residues. CDR1 and CDR2 (germline): LGHDT, YNNKEL (reference sequence). The V end lost 6 bases, the J end lost 0 bases, and 15 bases lay between the germline ends. The CDR3 sequence: CASRGRGESSYNSPLHF. The CDR3, as DNA: TGTGCCAGCAGGGGGAGGGGCGAGAGCTCCTATAATTCACCCCTCCACTTT.

This clonotype has a count of ten or more. The J gene is TRBJ2-4, the V gene TRBV20-1; D unresolved. Germline V gene data show CDR1 as DFQATT and CDR2 as SNEGSKA (reference sequence). The CDR3 consists of 13 residues. The ends were cut back, 6 bases at V and 1 base at J, with 10 bases in the middle. The CDR3, as DNA: TGCAGTGCCCCGACTGCGGCCAAAAACATTCAGTACTTC. Translating it yields CSAPTAAKNIQYF.

This clonotype has ten or more counts. The chain has TRBV13 and TRBJ1-1; D remains ambiguous. Germline V CDR1 and CDR2: PRHDT, FYEKMQ (reference sequence). The length of the CDR3 is 13 residues. Trimming stripped 2 bases from V and 4 bases from J, with 8 bases between. The CDR3 spells CASSLNRVTEAFF. CDR3 sequence (DNA): TGTGCCAGCAGCTTAAATCGAGTCACTGAAGCTTTCTTT.

This clonotype was detected ten times or more. This sequence joins TRBV20-1 and TRBJ2-3; 7 bases line up with TRBD1. Germline V lookup: CDR1 DFQATT, CDR2 SNEGSKA (reference sequence). The CDR3 contains 14 residues. CDR3 nucleotides: TGCACCACCTCTCGAGGGGGCGGCACAGATACGCAGTATTTT. The encoded protein is CTTSRGGGTDTQYF.

Many counts were recorded for this clonotype. This could be a read error, since a much larger clone is one nucleotide away. The chain carries TRBV6-1 and TRBJ1-1; D unresolved. V lost 6 bases and J lost 3, with 8 bases in between. The germline V gene encodes CDR1 MNHNS and CDR2 SASEGT. The CDR3 contains 12 residues. The CDR3, as DNA: TGTGCCAGCAGCCACGGGGACACTGAAGCTTTCTTT. Translation gives CASSHGDTEAFF.

The sample holds a few counts of this clonotype. The chain joins TRBV27 to TRBJ1-1; 12 positions match TRBD1. CDR3 length: 16 amino acids. In germline, CDR1 is MNHEY, CDR2 SMNVEV (reference sequence). Trimming took 7 bases from V and 3 from J; bases not matched to a gene: 9. CDR3 in amino acids: CASNGDRGRRDTEAFF. CDR3 DNA sequence: TGTGCCAGCAATGGGGACAGGGGGCGAAGGGACACTGAAGCTTTCTTT.

This clonotype was seen at least ten times. The V gene is TRBV29-1, the J gene TRBJ2-7, with 7 nucleotides matching TRBD1. The CDR3 is 13 residues long. The junction had 6 bases not matched to a gene; V was cut back by 1 base and J by 6 bases. Germline CDR1 reads SQVTM; CDR2 reads ANQGSEA. CDR3 bases: TGCAGCGTTGAAGTGGGACAGTACCCCGAGCAGTACTTC. It codes for CSVEVGQYPEQYF.

This clonotype has ten or more counts. V is TRBV10-3 and J is TRBJ1-1; D is possibly TRBD1 (6 bases). The CDR3 covers 12 residues. Germline-derived CDR1 and CDR2 are ENHRY and SYGVKD. Between the trimmed V and J ends, which lost 6 bases and 5 bases, there was a span of 10 bases. The CDR3 is CAISLGGTEAFF. In DNA, the CDR3 is TGTGCCATCAGCCTAGGGGGGACTGAAGCTTTCTTT.

The chain employs TRBV2 and TRBJ1-5; D possibly corresponds to TRBD1 (5 bases). Germline CDR1 SNHLY, CDR2 FYNNEI. With 7 bases removed from V and 0 bases from J, the gap between germline ends came to 19 bases. The CDR3 runs 17 residues. CDR3 DNA: TGTGCCAGCACGAGGATTCAGGGCGACCTTAGCAATCAGCCCCAGCATTTT. Residues: CASTRIQGDLSNQPQHF. The variable domain in full, with the rest retrieved from reference TRBV2 and TRBJ1-5, is EPEVTQTPSHQVTQMGQEVILRCVPISNHLYFYWYRQILGQKVEFLVSFYNNEISEKSEIFDDQFSVERPDGSNFTLKIRSTKLEDSAMYFCASTRIQGDLSNQPQHFGDGTRLSIL.

This clonotype was detected ten times or more. The chain joins TRBV7-8 to TRBJ2-5; TRBD2 matches 12 bases. The germline gives CDR1 SGHVS, CDR2 FQNEAQ. This CDR3 spans 16 amino acids. V dropped 5 bases and J dropped 2; count of bases not matched to a gene: 6. CDR3 sequence: CASSPGLAGLQETQYF. The CDR3 nucleotides read TGTGCCAGCAGCCCCGGACTAGCGGGACTTCAAGAGACCCAGTACTTC. The entire variable domain, with the rest obtained from reference TRBV7-8 and TRBJ2-5, is as follows: GAGVSQSPRYKVAKRGQDVALRCDPISGHVSLFWYQQALGQGPEFLTYFQNEAQLDKSGLPSDRFFAERPEGSVSTLKIQRTQQEDSAVYLCASSPGLAGLQETQYFGPGTRLLVL.

This clonotype was found many times. V usage is TRBV27 and J usage is TRBJ1-2; the D is unclear. CDR1 and CDR2 from the germline V gene are MNHEY and SMNVEV (reference sequence). The CDR3 totals 15 residues. The ends were cut back, 2 bases at V and 4 bases at J, with 14 bases in the middle. The CDR3 here is CASSLGPGVLYGYTF. For the CDR3, the DNA is TGTGCCAGCAGTTTAGGGCCCGGAGTGCTCTATGGCTACACCTTC.

This clonotype was seen repeatedly, ten times or more. The chain carries TRBV18 and TRBJ2-6; D unclear. This CDR3 has 13 amino acids. Trimming removed 8 bases at V and 0 bases at J, with 5 bases between. CDR1 KGHSH and CDR2 LQKENI come from the germline V gene. The CDR3 DNA reads TGTGCCAGCGCGAGCTCTGGGGCCAACGTCCTGACTTTC. Amino acids: CASASSGANVLTF.

This chain uses TRBV5-1 with TRBJ2-2, with D possibly TRBD2 on 6 matching bases. The CDR3 extends over 15 amino acids. Trimming took off 1 base at V and 4 bases at J, with 11 bases between the two ends. The germline gives CDR1 SGHRS, CDR2 YFSETQ. CDR3 protein: CASSLKVAATGELFF. The CDR3 DNA reads TGCGCCAGCAGCTTGAAGGTAGCGGCCACCGGGGAGCTGTTTTTT.

The gene calls are TRBV12-3 or TRBV12-4 and TRBJ2-5; TRBD1 aligns across 10 bases. After removal of 4 bases from V and 3 bases from J, the junction contained 8 bases not matched to a gene. The CDR3 spans 16 residues. The CDR3 sequence is CASSSKDRGQEETQYF. CDR3 coding DNA: TGTGCCAGCAGTTCTAAAGACAGGGGGCAAGAAGAGACCCAGTACTTC.

In its sample, this clonotype was seen many times. This sequence joins TRBV20-1 and TRBJ2-5; D remains unclear. CDR3 size: 12 residues. Germline V CDR1 and CDR2: DFQATT, SNEGSKA (reference sequence). Trimming took 2 bases from V and 1 from J, leaving 5 bases between them. Here the CDR3 DNA reads TGCAGTGCTAGAAAGACCCAAGAGACCCAGTACTTC. It yields the protein CSARKTQETQYF.

This clonotype was seen ten or more times. The chain joins TRBV5-1 to TRBJ2-4; TRBD1 matches at 7 bases. CDR3 length: 16 amino acids. Germline CDR1 and CDR2: SGHRS and YFSETQ. Trimming at V came to 3 bases and at J to 0 bases, leaving 6 bases not matched to a gene. Here the CDR3 DNA reads TGCGCCAGCAGCTACGGGACAGCCCTAGCCAAAAACATTCAGTACTTC. Protein product: CASSYGTALAKNIQYF.

This clonotype showed up just a few times. This sequence joins TRBV20-1 and TRBJ2-7; 13 bases are shared with TRBD2. Germline CDR1 reads DFQATT; CDR2 reads SNEGSKA (reference sequence). The CDR3 is 13 residues long. V shed 6 bases, J shed 10 bases, and the junction held 9 bases outside the gene matches. The CDR3 spells CSAPGLAGVEQYF. The CDR3 coding sequence is TGCAGTGCGCCTGGACTAGCGGGAGTTGAACAGTACTTC.

In this sample, this clonotype turned up many times. The chain carries TRBV12-3 or TRBV12-4 and TRBJ1-2; D remains unclear. The CDR3 covers 15 residues. V was trimmed by 3 bases and J by 6 bases, leaving 17 bases between them. The CDR3 region is CASSFPPTREDGYTF. CDR3 sequence (DNA): TGTGCCAGCAGTTTCCCACCGACACGGGAGGATGGCTACACCTTC.

This clonotype has a count of ten or more. The CDR3 DNA follows: TGTGCCAGCGGGACAGGGTGCTACGAGCAGTACTTC. This gives the protein CASGTGCYEQYF. The V and J genes are TRBV7-3 and TRBJ2-7; TRBD1 matches 9 bases. The germline V gene encodes CDR1 SGHTA and CDR2 FQGTGA. V dropped 8 bases and J dropped 3; count of bases not matched to a gene: 2. This CDR3 is 12 amino acids long.

This clonotype was seen repeatedly, ten times or more. The J gene is TRBJ2-7, the V gene TRBV12-3 or TRBV12-4, with 8 bases aligning to TRBD2. V dropped 4 bases and J dropped 4; count of bases not matched to a gene: 9. The CDR3 is 15 residues long. This CDR3 reads CASSSPPAGAYEQYF. The DNA of the CDR3 is TGTGCCAGCAGTTCACCCCCAGCGGGAGCTTACGAGCAGTACTTC.

This clonotype was counted many times. The rearrangement joins TRBV6-2 or TRBV6-3 to TRBJ2-7, with 9 positions matching TRBD2. CDR1 and CDR2 (germline): MNHEY, SVGEGT. The length of the CDR3 is 14 residues. V shed 2 bases, J shed 6 bases, and the junction held 5 bases outside the gene matches. The CDR3 spells CASSYAGGRPEQYF. The DNA for the CDR3 is TGTGCCAGCAGTTACGCGGGAGGGCGTCCCGAGCAGTACTTC.

This clonotype was seen many times. This CDR3 is CASGTYGVYEQYF. CDR3 nucleotides: TGTGCCAGCGGCACCTATGGGGTCTACGAGCAGTACTTC. The genes are TRBV7-9 and TRBJ2-7; D not certain. Trimming cost V 8 bases and J 3 bases, with 14 bases left between them. CDR1 is SEHNR, CDR2 FQNEAQ, per germline (reference sequence). The CDR3 sequence is 13 residues long.

This clonotype has a count of ten or more. The chain joins TRBV20-1 to TRBJ1-3, with D possibly TRBD1 on 5 matching bases. This CDR3 contains 13 residues. V was shortened by 6 bases and J by 8 bases, with 17 bases between the two germline ends. Germline CDR1 is DFQATT and CDR2 is SNEGSKA (reference sequence). The CDR3 loop reads CSAERAGWDTIYF. The CDR3 bases are TGCAGTGCCGAGAGGGCAGGGTGGGACACCATATATTTT.

Remarks on this clonotype: Relative to the germline gene, one junction end is altered; a read error may explain this. This sequence joins TRBV24-1 and TRBJ2-5, with 8 bases fitting TRBD1. Germline lookup yields CDR1 KGHDR and CDR2 SFDVKD. This CDR3 contains 16 residues. The CDR3 is CATSDFPRTGKETQYF. The CDR3 DNA sequence: TGTGCCACCAGTGATTTTCCGAGGACAGGGAAAGAGACTCAGTACTTC.